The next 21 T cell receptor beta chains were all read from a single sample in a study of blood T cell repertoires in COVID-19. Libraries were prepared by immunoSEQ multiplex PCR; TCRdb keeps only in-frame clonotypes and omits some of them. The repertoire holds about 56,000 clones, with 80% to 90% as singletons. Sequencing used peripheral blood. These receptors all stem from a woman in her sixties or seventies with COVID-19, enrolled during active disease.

The CDR3 reads CATRSSGYTDTQYF. In DNA, the CDR3 is TGTGCCACCAGGTCTAGCGGGTATACAGATACGCAGTATTTT. V is TRBV24-1 and J is TRBJ2-3; TRBD2 agrees at 8 bases. The CDR3 contains 14 residues. Germline V lookup: CDR1 KGHDR, CDR2 SFDVKD. J gave up 3 bases and V 7 bases, and 5 bases lay outside the gene matches.

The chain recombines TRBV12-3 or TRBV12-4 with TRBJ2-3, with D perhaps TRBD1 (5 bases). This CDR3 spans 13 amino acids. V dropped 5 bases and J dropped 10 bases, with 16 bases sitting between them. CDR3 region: CASSPRQTGPQYF. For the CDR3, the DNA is TGTGCCAGCAGTCCCAGACAGACTGGTCCGCAGTATTTT.

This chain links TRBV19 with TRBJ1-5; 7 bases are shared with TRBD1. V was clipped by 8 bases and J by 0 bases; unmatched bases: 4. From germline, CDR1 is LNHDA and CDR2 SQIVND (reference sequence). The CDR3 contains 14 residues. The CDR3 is CASAQGYSNQPQHF. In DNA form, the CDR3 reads TGTGCCAGTGCACAGGGGTATAGCAATCAGCCCCAGCATTTT.

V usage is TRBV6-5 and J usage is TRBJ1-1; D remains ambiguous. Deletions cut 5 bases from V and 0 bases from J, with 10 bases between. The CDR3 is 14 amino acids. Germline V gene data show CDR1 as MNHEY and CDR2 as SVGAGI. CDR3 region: CASSRDELNTEAFF. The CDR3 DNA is TGTGCCAGCAGTCGGGATGAGCTGAACACTGAAGCTTTCTTT.

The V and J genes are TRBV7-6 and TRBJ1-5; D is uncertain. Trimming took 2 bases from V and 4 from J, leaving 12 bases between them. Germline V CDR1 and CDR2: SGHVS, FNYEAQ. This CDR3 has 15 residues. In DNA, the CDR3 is TGTGCCAGCAGCTTAAGTTCAGGATTTAATCAGCCCCAGCATTTT. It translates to CASSLSSGFNQPQHF. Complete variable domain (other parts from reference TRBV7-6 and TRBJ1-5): GAGVSQSPRYKVTKRGQDVALRCDPISGHVSLYWYRQALGQGPEFLTYFNYEAQQDKSGLPNDRFSAERPEGSISTLTIQRTEQRDSAMYRCASSLSSGFNQPQHFGDGTRLSIL.

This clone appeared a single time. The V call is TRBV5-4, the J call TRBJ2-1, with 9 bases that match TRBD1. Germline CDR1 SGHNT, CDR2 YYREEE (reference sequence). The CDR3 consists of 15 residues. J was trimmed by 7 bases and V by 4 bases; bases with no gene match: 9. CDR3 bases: TGTGCCAGCAGCGCCCGGGACAGGGAAGGGAATGAGCAGTTCTTC. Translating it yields CASSARDREGNEQFF.

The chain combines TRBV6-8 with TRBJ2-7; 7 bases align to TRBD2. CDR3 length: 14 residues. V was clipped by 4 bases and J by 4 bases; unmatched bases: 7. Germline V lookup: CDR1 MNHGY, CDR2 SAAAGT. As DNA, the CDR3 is TGTGCCAGCAGTTCTAAGCGGGATAGGTACGAGCAGTACTTC. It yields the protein CASSSKRDRYEQYF.

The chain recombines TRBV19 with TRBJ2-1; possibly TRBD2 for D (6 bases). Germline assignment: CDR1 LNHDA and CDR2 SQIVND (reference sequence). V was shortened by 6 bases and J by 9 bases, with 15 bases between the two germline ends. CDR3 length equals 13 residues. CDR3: CASSRRAGIEQFF. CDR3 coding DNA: TGTGCCAGTAGCCGTCGGGCGGGAATTGAGCAGTTCTTC.

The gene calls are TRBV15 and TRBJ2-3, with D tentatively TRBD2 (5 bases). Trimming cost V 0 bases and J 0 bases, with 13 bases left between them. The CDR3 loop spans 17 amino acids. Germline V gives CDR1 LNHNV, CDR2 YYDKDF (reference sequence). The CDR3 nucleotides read TGTGCCACCAGCAGAGAGGAGGTACGACATAGCACAGATACGCAGTATTTT. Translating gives CATSREEVRHSTDTQYF.

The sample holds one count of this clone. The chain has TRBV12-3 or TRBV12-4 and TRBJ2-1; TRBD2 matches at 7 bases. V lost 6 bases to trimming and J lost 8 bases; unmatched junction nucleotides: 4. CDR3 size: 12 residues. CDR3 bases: TGTGCCAGCAGCCCGGGAGGCCATGAGCAGTTCTTC. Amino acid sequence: CASSPGGHEQFF.

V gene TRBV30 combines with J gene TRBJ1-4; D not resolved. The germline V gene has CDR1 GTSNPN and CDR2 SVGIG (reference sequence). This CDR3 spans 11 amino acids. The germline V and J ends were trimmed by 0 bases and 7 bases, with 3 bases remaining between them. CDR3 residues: CAWSVSEKLFF. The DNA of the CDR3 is TGTGCCTGGAGTGTCTCTGAAAAACTGTTTTTT.

CDR3 DNA: TGTGCCAGCAGCTTAAGGGGACAGGGGACCTACAATGAGCAGTTCTTC. Encoded protein: CASSLRGQGTYNEQFF. J is TRBJ2-1 and V is TRBV7-6; 10 bases are shared with TRBD1. The germline CDR1 and CDR2 sequences are SGHVS and FNYEAQ. V shed 2 bases, J shed 2 bases, and the junction held 3 bases outside the gene matches. This CDR3 region has 16 residues.

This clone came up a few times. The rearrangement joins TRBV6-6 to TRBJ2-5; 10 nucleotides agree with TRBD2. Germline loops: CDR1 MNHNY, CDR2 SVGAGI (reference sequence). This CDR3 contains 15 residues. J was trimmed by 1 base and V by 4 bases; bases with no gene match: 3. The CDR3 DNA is TGTGCCAGCAGTTGGTGGACTAGCGGCCAAGAGACCCAGTACTTC. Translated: CASSWWTSGQETQYF.

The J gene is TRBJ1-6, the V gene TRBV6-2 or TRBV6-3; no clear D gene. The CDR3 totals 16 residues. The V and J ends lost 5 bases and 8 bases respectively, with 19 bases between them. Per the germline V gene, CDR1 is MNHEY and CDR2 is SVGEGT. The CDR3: CASSPKLPGLHSPLHF. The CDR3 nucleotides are TGTGCCAGCAGTCCGAAACTCCCCGGTCTTCATTCACCCCTCCACTTT.

The CDR3 spells CASSSREAGELFF. The CDR3, as DNA: TGTGCCAGCAGCTCGAGGGAGGCCGGGGAGCTGTTTTTT. The chain has TRBV11-2 and TRBJ2-2, with D possibly being TRBD2 (6 bases). Germline V gives CDR1 SGHAT, CDR2 FQNNGV. The CDR3 extends over 13 amino acids. Trimming removed 4 bases from V and 6 bases from J, with 9 bases in between.

CDR3 sequence (DNA): TGTGCCAGCAGCTTAAGTTCCGGGGGGAGTAGGTACGAGCAGTACTTC. This translates into CASSLSSGGSRYEQYF. This chain connects TRBV7-2 to TRBJ2-7, with 7 bases fitting TRBD2. The germline V gene has CDR1 SGHTA and CDR2 FQGNSA. This CDR3 has 16 residues. With V trimmed by 2 bases and J by 4 bases, 11 bases remained unmatched.

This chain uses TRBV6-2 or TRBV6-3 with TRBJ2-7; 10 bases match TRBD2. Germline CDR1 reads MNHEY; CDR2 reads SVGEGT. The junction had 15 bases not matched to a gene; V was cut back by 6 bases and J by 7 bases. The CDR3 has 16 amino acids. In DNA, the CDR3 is TGTGCCAGCAGGCCTATGAACAGCGGGAGGGGTTGGGAGCAGTACTTC. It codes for CASRPMNSGRGWEQYF.

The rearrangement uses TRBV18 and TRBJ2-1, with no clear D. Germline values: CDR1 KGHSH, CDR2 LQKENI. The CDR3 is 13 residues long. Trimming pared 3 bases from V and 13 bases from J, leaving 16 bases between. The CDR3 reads CASSPPGNLLQFF. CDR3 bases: TGTGCCAGCTCACCCCCAGGAAACCTACTCCAGTTCTTC.

This CDR3 is CASSSLLGGENTEAFF. The CDR3 coding sequence is TGTGCCAGCAGTTCCCTCCTGGGGGGGGAAAACACTGAAGCTTTCTTT. The chain joins TRBV28 to TRBJ1-1; tentatively, D is TRBD1 (5 bases). Germline V CDR1 and CDR2: MDHEN, SYDVKM. The CDR3 is 16 residues long. V shed 4 bases and J shed 2 bases, with 17 bases lying between them.

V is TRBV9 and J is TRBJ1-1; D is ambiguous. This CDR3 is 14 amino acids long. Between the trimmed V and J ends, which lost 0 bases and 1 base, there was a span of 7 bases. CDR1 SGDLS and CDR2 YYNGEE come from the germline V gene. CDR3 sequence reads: CASSVGAGNTEAFF. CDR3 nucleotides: TGTGCCAGCAGCGTAGGGGCAGGGAACACTGAAGCTTTCTTT.

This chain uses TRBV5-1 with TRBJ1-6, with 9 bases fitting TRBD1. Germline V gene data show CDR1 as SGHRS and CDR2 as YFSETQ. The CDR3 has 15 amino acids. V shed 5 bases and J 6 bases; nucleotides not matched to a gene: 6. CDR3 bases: TGCGCCAGCAGGGATGGGACAGGGATTAATTCACCCCTCCACTTT. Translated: CASRDGTGINSPLHF.